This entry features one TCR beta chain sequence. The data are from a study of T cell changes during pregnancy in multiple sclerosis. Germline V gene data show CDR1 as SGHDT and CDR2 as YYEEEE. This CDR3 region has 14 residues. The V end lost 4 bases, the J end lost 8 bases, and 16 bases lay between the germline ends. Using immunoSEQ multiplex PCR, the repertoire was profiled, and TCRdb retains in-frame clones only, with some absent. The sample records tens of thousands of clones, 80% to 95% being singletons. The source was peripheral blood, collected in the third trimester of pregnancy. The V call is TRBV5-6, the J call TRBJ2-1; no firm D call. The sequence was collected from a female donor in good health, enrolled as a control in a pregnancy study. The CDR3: CASSPRPRGDEQFF. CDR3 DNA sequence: TGTGCCAGCAGCCCGCGGCCGCGAGGCGATGAGCAGTTCTTC.